This T cell receptor (beta chain) derives from a study of blood T cells in healthy people across ages. A note on this clonotype: Antigen: not known.

Together with a sample-barcoded 5' primer, a J-beta primer mix was included in a second PCR lasting roughly 6 to 12 cycles. Unique molecular identifiers of 12 random nucleotides labeled each cDNA. TCRdb re-analysed the 5' RACE reads in MiXCR, keeping a single row per CDR3 protein. The table has around 1,800,000 distinct CDR3 sequences, roughly 43% seen once. The CDR3 loop spans 15 amino acids. V shed 3 bases and J 3 bases; nucleotides not matched to a gene: 7. CDR1 is DFQATT, CDR2 SNEGSKA, per germline (reference sequence). Study-wide results and limits: Any changes in expanded clonotypes were possibly confounded, as donor CMV status remained unknown.

Collection of around 9.3 milliliters of peripheral blood was performed for each donor. This sequence joins TRBV20-1 and TRBJ2-3; TRBD2 matches at 9 bases. This clonotype was obtained from a human donor in good health. Sequenced material: blood. This CDR3 reads CSARIGLASTDTQYF. In DNA, the CDR3 is TGCAGTGCTAGGATAGGACTAGCGTCAACAGATACGCAGTATTTT.